The rows below give T cell receptor beta chains drawn from one sample of a study of T cell responses to AZD1222 COVID-19 vaccine. Generated by immunoSEQ multiplex PCR, the TCRdb table keeps only in-frame clones and is missing some. The sample includes 180,000 or so clones, approximately 94% of them seen just once. The input for sequencing was peripheral blood, taken on day 0 of AZD1222 vaccination. These receptors were obtained from an adult in good health. Each CDR3 is given with its conserved first and last residue. A D gene is named only where the DNA matches it firmly. Part of the rows lack a size; the others show once, few, many or a class for expanded clones.

v_gene	abundance	j_gene	d_gene	CDR3nt	CDR3aa
TRBV19	few	TRBJ1-1	NA	TGTGCCAGCTCCAAGACGGTCATGAACACTGAAGCTTTCTTT	CASSKTVMNTEAFF
TRBV11-1	NA	TRBJ1-4	NA	TGTGCCAGCAGCATCTCCAGGGTTACCGGTGAAAAACTGTTTTTT	CASSISRVTGEKLFF
TRBV4-1	NA	TRBJ2-3	TRBD2	TGCGCCAGCAGCCGATCCGGGACTAGCGGGGCTAGCACAGATACGCAGTATTTT	CASSRSGTSGASTDTQYF
TRBV4-1	NA	TRBJ1-1	NA	TGCGCCAGCAGCCGGGACCTAGGGAACACTGAAGCTTTCTTT	CASSRDLGNTEAFF
TRBV5-1	NA	TRBJ2-2	NA	TGCGCCAGCAGCTTGCAGGGGACGAACACCGGGGAGCTGTTTTTT	CASSLQGTNTGELFF
TRBV19	NA	TRBJ1-2	NA	TGTGCCAGTAGTCCCCCTAACTATGGCTACACCTTC	CASSPPNYGYTF
TRBV27	NA	TRBJ1-2	NA	TGTGCCAGCAGTCCTTCTTTGTACTATGGCTACACCTTC	CASSPSLYYGYTF
TRBV5-1	few	TRBJ1-2	NA	TGCGCCAGCAGCCCTTTGGCAGGATACGACTATGGCTACACCTTC	CASSPLAGYDYGYTF
TRBV4-1	NA	TRBJ1-4	TRBD1	TGCGCCAGCAGCCAAGAGCGGACAGGGTTAAATGAAAAACTGTTTTTT	CASSQERTGLNEKLFF
TRBV11-2	NA	TRBJ2-5	TRBD2	TGTGCCAGCAGCAAAAGCGGTAGCGGGTATGGTGAGACCCAGTACTTC	CASSKSGSGYGETQYF
TRBV18	NA	TRBJ2-1	TRBD2	TGTGCCAGCTCACCTGGCACTAGCGGGAACAATGAGCAGTTCTTC	CASSPGTSGNNEQFF
TRBV29-1	NA	TRBJ2-1	TRBD2	TGCAGCGTTTTGACTAGCGGGACCGAGCAGTTCTTC	CSVLTSGTEQFF
TRBV12-3/TRBV12-4	NA	TRBJ2-5	NA	TGTGCCAGCAGCCAACAAGAGACCCAGTACTTC	CASSQQETQYF
TRBV19	NA	TRBJ2-5	NA	TGTGCCAGTAGTCCCCTGGGCACCGATCAAGAGACCCAGTACTTC	CASSPLGTDQETQYF
TRBV4-1	NA	TRBJ2-1	NA	TGCGCCAGCAGCCAAGATGTCCGGGTCCACAATGAGCAGTTCTTC	CASSQDVRVHNEQFF
TRBV2	NA	TRBJ2-1	NA	TGTGCCAGCAGTGAGGCCAGCGCAGCTCGCTACAATGAGCAGTTCTTC	CASSEASAARYNEQFF
TRBV5-3	NA	TRBJ2-1	NA	TGTGCCAGAAGCTTGTGGCCCCGACCTTCCTACAATGAGCAGTTCTTC	CARSLWPRPSYNEQFF
TRBV19	NA	TRBJ2-7	NA	TGTGCCAGTAGTCCGGCAGGCAGCTCCTACGAGCAGTACTTC	CASSPAGSSYEQYF
TRBV19	few	TRBJ2-1	NA	TGTGCCAGTAGGCTAGACAGGTTCTCCTACAATGAGCAGTTCTTC	CASRLDRFSYNEQFF
TRBV4-1	once	TRBJ2-3	NA	TGCGCCAGCAGCCAAGACGGGGTCGGAGATACGCAGTATTTT	CASSQDGVGDTQYF
TRBV19	NA	TRBJ1-2	NA	TGTGCCAGTAGTATGCTGGGGGGCTACTATGGCTACACCTTC	CASSMLGGYYGYTF
TRBV5-1	NA	TRBJ1-6	TRBD1	TGCGCCAGCAGCTCAGGACAGGGAAATTCACCCCTCCACTTT	CASSSGQGNSPLHF
TRBV5-4	NA	TRBJ1-1	NA	TGTGCCAGCAGCTTGGTGCAATCAAACACTGAAGCTTTCTTT	CASSLVQSNTEAFF
TRBV28	NA	TRBJ2-4	TRBD1	TGTGCCAGCAGTTCTTACAGGGGTGTGGGCATTCAGTACTTC	CASSSYRGVGIQYF
TRBV19	NA	TRBJ1-2	TRBD1	TGTGCCAGTTCCGAACAGGGGAACTATGGCTACACCTTC	CASSEQGNYGYTF
TRBV7-9	NA	TRBJ2-3	NA	TGTGCCAGCAGCGGGAGGCGGGCTACCACAGATACGCAGTATTTT	CASSGRRATTDTQYF
TRBV3-1/TRBV3-2	NA	TRBJ1-3	NA	TGTGCCAGCAGCCAAGGGGGGAACGGAAACACCATATATTTT	CASSQGGNGNTIYF